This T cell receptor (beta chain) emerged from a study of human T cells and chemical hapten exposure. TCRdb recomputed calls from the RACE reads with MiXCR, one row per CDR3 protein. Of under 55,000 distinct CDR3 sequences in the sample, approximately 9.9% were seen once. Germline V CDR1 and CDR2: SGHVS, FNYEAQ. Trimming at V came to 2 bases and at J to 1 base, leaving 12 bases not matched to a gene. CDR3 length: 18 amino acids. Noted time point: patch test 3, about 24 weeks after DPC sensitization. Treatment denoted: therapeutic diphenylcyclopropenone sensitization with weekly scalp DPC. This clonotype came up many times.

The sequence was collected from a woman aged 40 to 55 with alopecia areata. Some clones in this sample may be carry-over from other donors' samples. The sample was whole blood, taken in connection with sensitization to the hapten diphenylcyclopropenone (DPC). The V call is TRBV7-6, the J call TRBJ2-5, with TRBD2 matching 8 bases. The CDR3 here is CASSLKGSGRGGQETQYF. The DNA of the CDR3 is TGTGCCAGCAGCTTAAAGGGGTCAGGCCGGGGGGGCCAAGAGACCCAGTACTTC.